This record concerns one TCR beta chain sequence. Germline V gene sequence: CDR1 SGHTA, CDR2 FQGTGA. The CDR3 is 12 amino acids. The data originate from a study of blood T cell repertoires in COVID-19. Study context: Cohort 3 recovered donors had two negative PCRs, clearance, or symptom resolution. PBMCs, B-cell-depleted T cells, or T cells were the source of the cDNA or gDNA that made up the material.

Source study methods: Amplification from reference gene primers served as the basis for estimated nucleated cell counts. Generated by immunoSEQ multiplex PCR, the TCRdb table keeps only in-frame clones and is missing some. That table furnishes V, J and clone size, whereas the DNA furnished D and trimming. Here the sample spans 200,000 to 250,000 clones, roughly 91% being singletons. Cohorts were determined from participant-reported clinical history. The sample taken for sequencing was PBMCs or T cells enriched from blood (not recorded which). The rearrangement joins TRBV7-3 to TRBJ2-5; 11 bases align to TRBD1. The sequence derives from a man aged 25 to 40 in a cohort exposed to, infected with or recovered from COVID-19 (not recorded which). The CDR3 DNA reads as TGTGCTCTCGGGACAGGGGGAGAGACCCAGTACTTC. It specifies CALGTGGETQYF. Looking up the rest from reference TRBV7-3 and TRBJ2-5 gives the full variable domain: GAGVSQTPSNKVTEKGKYVELRCDPISGHTALYWYRQSLGQGPEFLIYFQGTGAADDSGLPNDRFFAVRPEGSVSTLKIQRTERGDSAVYLCALGTGGETQYFGPGTRLLVL.